This T cell receptor (beta chain) was documented in a study of blood T cell repertoires in COVID-19 (dated by TCRdb to about 2020). Regarding the complete study: Samples from collaborators originated in the United States, Italy and Spain and spanned both the acute and convalescent phases of COVID-19. The prospective study material was composed of cDNA or gDNA derived from T cells, B-cell-depleted T cells, or PBMCs. The dataset comprised deeply sampled blood TCRbeta repertoires from subjects exposed to, actively infected with, or recovered from COVID-19. A freely available public database, intended as a resource for researchers studying the immune response to SARS-CoV-2, is where the repertoires were released. The samples were drawn from the first 160 participants of the ongoing ImmuneRACE study and from about 1,200 subjects provided by 6 global collaborators. Sample metadata almost always included a de-identified subject ID, COVID-19 status, age in years and sex. Where HLA class I and class II types were available, the types were taken from metadata supplied by the sample provider, not from assay-based typing. The paper's findings and limits, for the study overall: The quantity of clinical and demographic metadata differed by source and by participant and was supplied without curation.

The immunoSEQ Assay, a bias-controlled multiplex PCR, was used to amplify TCRbeta CDR3 regions from genomic DNA. The authors processed their data as follows. The number of nucleated cells in each sample was estimated from the amplification of reference gene primers within the assay. To quantify the absolute abundance of each unique TCRbeta CDR3 rearrangement, sequence reads were collapsed and filtered. For each sample, productive Simpson clonality was calculated as the square root of Simpson's diversity index across productive rearrangements. The clones in this table, taken by TCRdb from immuneACCESS, are in-frame only. Not every clone is retained; where verified, under half of the shortfall comes from an unresolved V gene, and the cause of the rest is unknown. V, J and clone size were drawn from that table, and D and trimming were deduced from the DNA. The sample table shows a few hundred thousand clones, and roughly 85% are seen once. Roughly 3% of the sample belongs to the ten largest clones.

About this clone: There is no known antigen for this receptor. The input lacks base qualities; no much larger clone sits a single base away.

The germline V gene (reference sequence) gives CDR1 as LGHDT and CDR2 as YNNKEL. Relative to germline, V is 1 base shorter and J is 2 bases shorter, with 12 bases between their ends. CDR3 length: 15 amino acids, cysteine to phenylalanine. The DNA shown is the 45-base CDR3, in frame from base 1. Each collaborating institution followed its own protocols to collect whole blood in K2EDTA tubes. For TCRbeta analysis, collaborators shipped samples as frozen whole blood, isolated PBMCs, or DNA extracted from either of those sample types. This clonotype was sampled from a man between 18 and 29 years old with active or convalescent COVID-19. The sequence joins TRBV3-1 (or the pseudogene TRBV3-2) to TRBJ2-7; the D gene is possibly TRBD2, with 6 bases matching. The sequencing sample was made of peripheral blood. The CDR3 region: CASSQVHGGAYEQYF. The DNA sequence is as follows: TGTGCCAGCAGCCAAGTTCACGGGGGAGCCTACGAGCAGTACTTC.